The 27 T cell receptor beta chains below were found in one sample sequenced in a study of cytomegalovirus exposure and HLA in healthy donors. Use of 60 Vbeta and 13 Jbeta primers characterized the PCR. The protocol was immunoSEQ multiplex PCR, while the TCRdb copy is restricted to in-frame clones and leaves out a portion. The sample consists of about 240,000 clones, about four fifths of them appearing once. The sample taken for sequencing was PBMCs. The receptors stem from a woman between 40 and 55 years old in good health and CMV-seropositive.

This clone was observed once. The chain combines TRBV5-8 with TRBJ1-4; weak D call: TRBD1 (5 bases). Germline CDR1 reads SGHTS; CDR2 reads YDEGEE. The CDR3 runs to 17 residues. V shed 2 bases and J shed 7 bases, with 21 bases lying between them. CDR3 DNA: TGTGCCAGCAGCTTAGGACAAGGGCCCGCGATAGGTGAAAAACTGTTTTTT. The encoded protein is CASSLGQGPAIGEKLFF.

The rearrangement uses TRBV29-1 and TRBJ2-6; no reliable D call. The CDR3 totals 15 residues. CDR1 and CDR2 (germline): SQVTM, ANQGSEA. Trimming left V 4 bases short and J 4 bases short, with 14 bases between. CDR3 DNA sequence: TGCAGCGTTGTTCAAGCCCACGTAGGGGCCAACGTCCTGACTTTC. Protein product: CSVVQAHVGANVLTF.

This clone showed up just once. The rearrangement uses TRBV30 and TRBJ2-7; D may be TRBD1 (5 bases). Trimming stripped 4 bases from V and 6 bases from J, with 13 bases between. The CDR3 loop spans 12 amino acids. CDR1 GTSNPN and CDR2 SVGIG come from the germline V gene (reference sequence). CDR3 in DNA: TGTGCCTGGAAAGGACAACCACGCGAGCAGTACTTC. Translating gives CAWKGQPREQYF.

The genes are TRBV6-1 and TRBJ1-4; the D is unclear. Trimming took 9 bases from V and 0 from J, leaving 11 bases between them. Germline V gene sequence: CDR1 MNHNS, CDR2 SASEGT. The CDR3 contains 14 residues. CDR3 nucleotide sequence: TGTGCCAGTCGACTTTCCACAACTAATGAAAAACTGTTTTTT. Encoded protein: CASRLSTTNEKLFF.

The rearrangement links TRBV25-1 to TRBJ1-1; 7 bases are a match to TRBD1. This CDR3 spans 15 amino acids. J was trimmed by 5 bases and V by 1 base; bases with no gene match: 7. Germline CDR1 and CDR2: MGHDK and SYGVNS. The chain's CDR3 is CASSELHRGTTEAFF. DNA for the CDR3: TGTGCCAGCAGTGAATTACACAGGGGTACGACTGAAGCTTTCTTT.

The J gene is TRBJ2-2, the V gene TRBV9; no definite D call. Trimming removed 0 bases at V and 1 base at J, with 13 bases between. Germline-derived CDR1 and CDR2 are SGDLS and YYNGEE. The CDR3 loop spans 17 amino acids. The CDR3 reads CASSVATTGLNTGELFF. The CDR3 DNA reads TGTGCCAGCAGCGTAGCTACTACGGGTTTGAACACCGGGGAGCTGTTTTTT. Full variable domain (outside the CDR3, taken from reference TRBV9 and TRBJ2-2): DSGVTQTPKHLITATGQRVTLRCSPRSGDLSVYWYQQSLDQGLQFLIQYYNGEERAKGNILERFSAQQFPDLHSELNLSSLELGDSALYFCASSVATTGLNTGELFFGEGSRLTVL.

The chain is built from TRBV19 and TRBJ1-2; 8 bases agree with TRBD1. The CDR3 has 16 amino acids. The germline gives CDR1 LNHDA, CDR2 SQIVND (reference sequence). With 7 bases clipped from V and 0 bases from J, the junction kept 10 bases outside the gene matches. This chain's CDR3 is CASTPLSGGTNYGYTF. The CDR3 DNA is TGTGCCAGTACCCCCCTCTCAGGGGGCACTAACTATGGCTACACCTTC.

This chain links TRBV30 with TRBJ2-2, with TRBD1 as a possible D gene (6 bases). Germline V lookup: CDR1 GTSNPN, CDR2 SVGIG (reference sequence). V lost 3 bases and J lost 0, with 8 bases in between. This CDR3 region has 14 residues. The CDR3 sequence: CAWRGQANTGELFF. CDR3 sequence (DNA): TGTGCCTGGAGGGGACAAGCGAACACCGGGGAGCTGTTTTTT.

The rearrangement joins TRBV5-1 to TRBJ2-3; a possible D gene is TRBD2 (5 bases). The CDR3 has 14 residues. V was shortened by 4 bases and J by 3 bases, with 12 bases between the two germline ends. Germline V gene sequence: CDR1 SGHRS, CDR2 YFSETQ. The CDR3 DNA is TGCGCCAGCAGCCCGGCGGGCGGGACAGATACGCAGTATTTT. Amino acid sequence: CASSPAGGTDTQYF. The complete variable domain, with remaining parts taken from reference TRBV5-1 and TRBJ2-3, reads KAGVTQTPRYLIKTRGQQVTLSCSPISGHRSVSWYQQTPGQGLQFLFEYFSETQRNKGNFPGRFSGRQFSNSRSEMNVSTLELGDSALYLCASSPAGGTDTQYFGPGTRLTVL.

The CDR3 sequence is CASRSPGQGKELLYNSPLHF. The CDR3 region has the DNA TGTGCAAGTCGCTCCCCGGGACAGGGAAAAGAGCTCCTCTATAATTCACCCCTCCACTTT. The rearrangement joins TRBV12-2 to TRBJ1-6; the D call in the table, TRBD1, was not verified against the DNA. TRBV12-2 is a listed pseudogene. The CDR3 has 20 residues.

The chain carries TRBV6-5 and TRBJ1-3, with TRBD1 identical over 9 bases. Germline values: CDR1 MNHEY, CDR2 SVGAGI. The CDR3 spans 15 residues. This CDR3 is CAGRGTGRPGNTIYF. The CDR3 nucleotides read TGTGCAGGCAGAGGGACAGGGCGGCCTGGAAACACCATATATTTT.

Details on this clone: A junction end diverges from the germline sequence, so it may reflect a read error. V is TRBV7-9 and J is TRBJ1-1; D remains ambiguous. Germline V lookup: CDR1 SEHNR, CDR2 FQNEAQ (reference sequence). This CDR3 has 15 amino acids. The CDR3 nucleotides are TGTTCCAGCAGCACAGAGAAATCAGGAGCGGCTGAAGCTTTCTTT. Protein: CSSSTEKSGAAEAFF.

The chain is built from TRBV9 and TRBJ2-1, with 9 bases matching TRBD2. The CDR3 runs to 15 residues. CDR1 SGDLS and CDR2 YYNGEE come from the germline V gene. V was clipped by 3 bases and J by 4 bases; unmatched bases: 5. CDR3 bases: TGTGCCAGCAGCGGAAGAGCGGGGGGATACAATGAGCAGTTCTTC. Translation: CASSGRAGGYNEQFF.

The chain combines TRBV28 with TRBJ1-4, with 7 nucleotides matching TRBD1. The CDR3 runs to 14 residues. Germline CDR1 is MDHEN and CDR2 is SYDVKM. V was pared by 7 bases and J by 5 bases, with 7 bases of the junction left unmatched. In DNA form, the CDR3 reads TGTGCCAGCATGCGACAGGGAGGCAATGAAAAACTGTTTTTT. Its protein is CASMRQGGNEKLFF. Full variable domain (rest looked up from reference TRBV28 and TRBJ1-4): DVKVTQSSRYLVKRTGEKVFLECVQDMDHENMFWYRQDPGLGLRLIYFSYDVKMKEKGDIPEGYSVSREKKERFSLILESASTNQTSMYLCASMRQGGNEKLFFGSGTQLSVL.

The genes are TRBV11-1 and TRBJ2-3, with 9 bases identical to TRBD2. Germline values: CDR1 SGHAT, CDR2 FQDESV (reference sequence). J was trimmed by 4 bases and V by 5 bases; bases with no gene match: 13. This CDR3 comprises 17 residues. The CDR3 coding sequence is TGTGCCAGCAGCCCCCCGGGACTAGCTCGGAGGGCAGATACGCAGTATTTT. As protein: CASSPPGLARRADTQYF.

V is TRBV10-3 and J is TRBJ1-1, with 8 bases aligning to TRBD1. V lost 6 bases, J lost 1 base, and 4 bases stayed unmatched. There are 14 residues in the CDR3. Germline assignment: CDR1 ENHRY and CDR2 SYGVKD. This CDR3 is CAIRQGVQNTEAFF. As DNA, the CDR3 is TGTGCCATCAGACAGGGGGTTCAGAACACTGAAGCTTTCTTT.

J is TRBJ2-3 and V is TRBV19, with 8 positions matching TRBD2. After removal of 6 bases from V and 0 bases from J, the junction contained 2 bases not matched to a gene. The CDR3 covers 14 residues. CDR1 is LNHDA and CDR2 is SQIVND in the germline V gene (reference sequence). The CDR3 reads CASRRGESTDTQYF. CDR3 coding DNA: TGTGCCAGTAGGCGGGGGGAAAGCACAGATACGCAGTATTTT.

In nucleotides, the CDR3 is TGTGCCAGCGAATCAAAGAGCTCCTACGAGCAGTACTTC. Its protein is CASESKSSYEQYF. This sequence joins TRBV6-5 and TRBJ2-7; the D is unclear. Germline CDR1 and CDR2: MNHEY and SVGAGI. The ends were cut back, 8 bases at V and 0 bases at J, with 11 bases in the middle. The CDR3 is 13 amino acids.

The chain has TRBV15 and TRBJ2-7; 11 bases align to TRBD2. This CDR3 is 17 amino acids long. From germline, CDR1 is LNHNV and CDR2 YYDKDF (reference sequence). With 0 bases clipped from V and 2 bases from J, the junction kept 6 bases outside the gene matches. The CDR3, as DNA: TGTGCCACCAGCAGAGAAGGGACTAGCGGAGCCACCTACGAGCAGTACTTC. Amino acid sequence: CATSREGTSGATYEQYF.

The chain employs TRBV10-2 and TRBJ1-2, with 11 bases lining up with TRBD1. The V gene's germline CDR1 is WSHSY and CDR2 SAAADI. The CDR3 length is 14 residues. V lost 6 bases and J lost 5; bases outside the gene matches: 5. CDR3 nucleotides: TGCGCCAGCAGGGGACAGGGGGTCCGTTATGGCTACACCTTC. Translated: CASRGQGVRYGYTF.

The V gene is TRBV29-1, the J gene TRBJ2-5; TRBD2 matches at 13 bases. The J call may not be correct, given that the DNA end is closer to TRBJ2-7. The CDR3 has 13 amino acids. The germline gives CDR1 SQVTM, CDR2 ANQGSEA. CDR3 DNA: TGCAGCGTTCGGACTAGCGGGAGCTACGAGCAGTACTTC. It encodes CSVRTSGSYEQYF.

As concerns this clone: This CDR3 is missing its conserved last phenylalanine or tryptophan, likely due to a read error. V and J are TRBV25-1 and TRBJ1-6; maybe TRBD1 (5 bases). Looked up from germline, CDR1 is MGHDK and CDR2 is SYGVNS. With 3 bases removed from V and 9 bases from J, the gap between germline ends came to 9 bases. The CDR3 length is 13 residues. The CDR3 nucleotides are TGTGCCAGCAGTGAGGCGGGGCCTTCACCCCTCCACCTT. It translates to CASSEAGPSPLHL.

The genes are TRBV4-1 and TRBJ1-4, with D perhaps matching TRBD1 (6 bases). CDR1 and CDR2 from the germline V gene are MGHRA and YSYEKL. With 1 base removed from V and 6 bases from J, the gap between germline ends came to 12 bases. The CDR3 length is 15 residues. CDR3 nucleotides: TGCGCCAGCAGCCAAGTGGCAGCAGGGGATGAAAAACTGTTTTTT. Protein product: CASSQVAAGDEKLFF.

This chain joins TRBV6-1 and TRBJ1-2; tentative D call: TRBD1 (5 bases). Germline CDR1 is MNHNS and CDR2 is SASEGT. This CDR3 spans 13 amino acids. The V end lost 5 bases, the J end lost 3 bases, and 10 bases lay between the germline ends. CDR3: CASSPQADYGYTF. In DNA, the CDR3 is TGTGCCAGCAGTCCACAGGCAGACTATGGCTACACCTTC.

The rearrangement uses TRBV6-6 and TRBJ1-1; D possibly corresponds to TRBD1 (6 bases). The germline V gene encodes CDR1 MNHNY and CDR2 SVGAGI (reference sequence). The ends were cut back, 5 bases at V and 1 base at J, with 14 bases in the middle. CDR3 length: 15 residues. CDR3 amino acids: CASSPPGGANTEAFF. CDR3 DNA: TGTGCCAGCAGTCCCCCGGGGGGGGCGAACACTGAAGCTTTCTTT.

J is TRBJ2-3 and V is TRBV7-2, with 10 bases matching TRBD2. This CDR3 contains 17 residues. Germline values: CDR1 SGHTA, CDR2 FQGNSA. J lost 4 bases, V lost 3 bases, and 10 bases had no gene match. The CDR3, as DNA: TGTGCCAGCAGCTTTGGAAGCGGGAGGGCCGGGGCAGATACGCAGTATTTT. Encoded protein: CASSFGSGRAGADTQYF.

This chain joins TRBV5-5 and TRBJ2-2; tentatively, D is TRBD2 (5 bases). The germline gives CDR1 SGHKS, CDR2 YYEKEE (reference sequence). The CDR3 loop spans 16 amino acids. V gave up 0 bases and J gave up 1 base, with 10 bases separating them. CDR3 protein: CASSLASGRNTGELFF. The CDR3 region has the DNA TGTGCCAGCAGCTTGGCCTCGGGGAGGAACACCGGGGAGCTGTTTTTT.